The source of this TCR beta chain is a study of cytomegalovirus exposure and HLA in healthy donors. Study background: As an earlier analysis found, some 180 million T cells yielded about 120 million unique TCR beta sequences. Study results and limitations: Roughly uniform sequencing depth across donors was assumed, possibly incorrectly. One cluster of highly shared sequence variants probably arose as a sequencing artifact.

This clone occurred once. What it binds is not known. This CDR3 spans 14 amino acids. The germline V and J ends were trimmed by 1 base and 5 bases, with 8 bases remaining between them. Germline-derived CDR1 and CDR2 are LGHNA and YSLEER. PCR primers comprised 60 Vbeta and 13 Jbeta primers. Authors' data handling: There were about 86 million unique TCR beta chains by a later count, and approximately 11 million of them were shared. The table came from immunoSEQ multiplex PCR; TCRdb's copy has only in-frame clones and leaves some out. The V and J calls and clone size were taken over from that table, and D and trimming were inferred from the DNA. Of some 100,000 clones in the sample, approximately 75% were seen once.

Source material: PBMCs. This TCR was recovered from a female donor in good health and CMV-seropositive. This chain connects TRBV4-3 to TRBJ1-4; D unresolved. CDR3 amino acids: CASSQGRLNEKLFF. The CDR3, as DNA: TGCGCCAGCAGCCAAGGCAGACTAAATGAAAAACTGTTTTTT.